The 23 T cell receptor beta chains below all came from one sample that was sequenced in a study of blood T cell repertoires in COVID-19. Only in-frame clones appear in the TCRdb table, and some are missing; sequencing was by immunoSEQ multiplex PCR. Of some 83,000 clones in the sample, less than 80% were seen once. The sample was peripheral blood. These receptors were taken from a woman older than 75 with acute or convalescent COVID-19.

The V gene is TRBV6-5, the J gene TRBJ1-1; D uncertain. From germline, CDR1 is MNHEY and CDR2 SVGAGI. V was clipped by 6 bases and J by 1 base, with 6 bases between them. The CDR3 has 12 amino acids. CDR3 amino acids: CASRRQNTEAFF. The CDR3 DNA follows: TGTGCCAGCAGGAGACAGAACACTGAAGCTTTCTTT.

This clone was picked up one time. This sequence joins TRBV5-6 and TRBJ2-7; no firm D call. This CDR3 has 12 residues. Looked up from germline, CDR1 is SGHDT and CDR2 is YYEEEE. The V end was cut by 4 bases, the J end by 3 bases, with 8 bases between. As DNA, the CDR3 is TGTGCCAGCAGCAGGCAGGACTACGAGCAGTACTTC. Residues: CASSRQDYEQYF.

In the case of this clone: The sample holds other DNA sequences that translate to the same CDR3. The genes are TRBV12-3 or TRBV12-4 and TRBJ1-1; D might be TRBD1 (6 bases). The CDR3 spans 12 residues. V was shortened by 2 bases and J by 5 bases, with 6 bases between the two germline ends. The CDR3 region has the DNA TGTGCCAGCAGTTTAAGGGGGACTGAAGCTTTCTTT. This sequence encodes CASSLRGTEAFF.

This sequence joins TRBV4-3 and TRBJ1-2; TRBD1 matches at 7 bases. In germline, CDR1 is LGHNA, CDR2 YSLEER. The junction had 10 bases not matched to a gene; V was cut back by 4 bases and J by 5 bases. CDR3 length equals 15 residues. The CDR3 reads CASSPQGERGYGYTF. The DNA of the CDR3 is TGCGCCAGCAGCCCCCAGGGGGAACGTGGGTATGGCTACACCTTC.

Ten or more counts support this clone. The chain couples TRBV12-2 to TRBJ2-7; the D call of TRBD2 is as the table states it, not checked on the DNA. TRBV12-2 is a pseudogene locus. The CDR3 contains 13 residues. CDR3 DNA sequence: TGTGCAAGTCGCTTAGTCCGGGATTCCGAGCAGTACTTC. It specifies CASRLVRDSEQYF.

This chain links TRBV9 with TRBJ2-1, with no clear D. Trimming left V 2 bases short and J 10 bases short, with 13 bases between. The CDR3 runs 13 residues. CDR1 SGDLS and CDR2 YYNGEE come from the germline V gene. In DNA form, the CDR3 reads TGTGCCAGCAGCGTCCTCCCCTTTGAGGAGCAGTTCTTC. Translation gives CASSVLPFEEQFF.

In its sample, this clone was seen once. The chain combines TRBV29-1 with TRBJ2-2; 9 nucleotides match TRBD1. J gave up 3 bases and V 7 bases, and 12 bases lay outside the gene matches. This CDR3 has 16 residues. Germline loops: CDR1 SQVTM, CDR2 ANQGSEA. The CDR3 loop reads CSGGQGMGMDTGELFF. DNA of the CDR3: TGCAGCGGGGGACAGGGTATGGGAATGGACACCGGGGAGCTGTTTTTT.

This chain links TRBV9 with TRBJ2-7, with a possible D match to TRBD2 (5 bases). The CDR3 loop spans 16 amino acids. With 6 bases removed from V and 2 bases from J, the gap between germline ends came to 21 bases. Germline-derived CDR1 and CDR2 are SGDLS and YYNGEE. CDR3 nucleotide sequence: TGTGCCAGCACCCGTAGACGAGGGTCAGGCCCCTACGAGCAGTACTTC. Its translation: CASTRRRGSGPYEQYF.

The genes are TRBV7-3 and TRBJ2-1; TRBD2 might be the D (5 bases). Germline CDR1 is SGHTA and CDR2 is FQGTGA. V gave up 6 bases and J gave up 2 bases, with 8 bases separating them. The CDR3 loop spans 13 amino acids. In DNA, the CDR3 is TGTGCCAGCAGTCCGGGGACCTACAATGAGCAGTTCTTC. It translates to CASSPGTYNEQFF.

This chain connects TRBV12-3 or TRBV12-4 to TRBJ1-2, with D possibly matching TRBD1 (6 bases). The CDR3 contains 13 residues. With 6 bases removed from V and 0 bases from J, the gap between germline ends came to 8 bases. The CDR3 coding sequence is TGTGCCAGCAGGCAGGGGACTAACTATGGCTACACCTTC. Translation gives CASRQGTNYGYTF.

In this sample, this clone turned up once. The V call is TRBV24-1, the J call TRBJ2-5, with D tentatively TRBD2 (5 bases). Germline V lookup: CDR1 KGHDR, CDR2 SFDVKD. The CDR3 contains 14 residues. V lost 7 bases, J lost 7 bases, and 18 bases lay in between. CDR3 loop: CATRGNGPGGTQYF. CDR3 bases: TGTGCCACCAGGGGGAACGGTCCCGGAGGGACCCAGTACTTC.

The chain joins TRBV28 to TRBJ2-1; the D gene is possibly TRBD2 (6 bases). This CDR3 region has 15 residues. The V end lost 5 bases, the J end lost 6 bases, and 17 bases lay between the germline ends. Per the germline V gene, CDR1 is MDHEN and CDR2 is SYDVKM. DNA for the CDR3: TGTGCCAGCAGTCCCGGGGGTAGCACCAGCAATGAGCAGTTCTTC. Encoded protein: CASSPGGSTSNEQFF. Together with reference TRBV28 and TRBJ2-1, the CDR3 gives the full variable domain: DVKVTQSSRYLVKRTGEKVFLECVQDMDHENMFWYRQDPGLGLRLIYFSYDVKMKEKGDIPEGYSVSREKKERFSLILESASTNQTSMYLCASSPGGSTSNEQFFGPGTRLTVL.

This clone was counted between two and nine times. CDR3 nucleotide sequence: TGTGCCAGCAGCAAAGCCTTAACAGGGGAGCAAACTGAAGCTTTCTTT. Its protein product is CASSKALTGEQTEAFF. The chain recombines TRBV21-1 with TRBJ1-1; the table names TRBD1, a call not compared with the DNA. TRBV21-1 has pseudogene status. CDR3 length: 16 residues.

This clone was observed a handful of times. The CDR3 is CASSPGTATNQPQHF. CDR3 nucleotides: TGTGCCAGCTCACCCGGGACAGCTACCAATCAGCCCCAGCATTTT. The chain carries TRBV18 and TRBJ1-5, with 7 bases lining up with TRBD1. V lost 3 bases to trimming and J lost 3 bases; unmatched junction nucleotides: 5. CDR1 is KGHSH and CDR2 is LQKENI in the germline V gene. CDR3 length equals 15 residues.

This clone came up once. The V gene is TRBV30, the J gene TRBJ1-1; 7 positions agree with TRBD1. Germline CDR1 is GTSNPN and CDR2 is SVGIG (reference sequence). The J segment lost 5 bases and the V segment lost 7 bases, leaving 13 bases of the junction unmatched. This CDR3 has 14 amino acids. CDR3 DNA sequence: TGTGCCTATCAACAGGGGATAGGAGGAACTGAAGCTTTCTTT. This translates into CAYQQGIGGTEAFF.

This sequence joins TRBV6-2 or TRBV6-3 and TRBJ2-1; 7 bases fit TRBD1. Germline CDR1 is MNHEY and CDR2 is SVGEGT. The CDR3 sequence is 13 residues long. The V and J ends lost 1 base and 11 bases, in that order; junction bases with no gene match: 5. The CDR3 protein is CASSYWRTGKQFF. In nucleotides, the CDR3 is TGTGCCAGCAGTTACTGGAGGACAGGAAAGCAGTTCTTC.

J is TRBJ2-5 and V is TRBV6-5; perhaps TRBD2 as D (7 bases). The germline V gene has CDR1 MNHEY and CDR2 SVGAGI. Trimming shortened V by 8 bases and J by 7 bases, and 23 bases separated the two germline ends. This CDR3 is 15 amino acids long. The CDR3 spells CASGGGGRLEGTQYF. CDR3 sequence (DNA): TGTGCCAGCGGGGGGGGCGGAAGACTCGAGGGGACCCAGTACTTC.

The J gene is TRBJ1-1, the V gene TRBV7-3; D uncertain. The CDR3 length is 11 residues. V was shortened by 5 bases and J by 10 bases, with 11 bases between the two germline ends. The V gene's germline CDR1 is SGHTA and CDR2 FQGTGA. CDR3 nucleotide sequence: TGTGCCAGCAGCGCTGGAGGCGTAGCTTTCTTT. Amino acid sequence: CASSAGGVAFF.

The CDR3, as DNA: TGTGCCAGCAGCTTGCGAGGGGGCAGGAACTATGGCTACACCTTC. Its protein is CASSLRGGRNYGYTF. This chain connects TRBV5-6 to TRBJ1-2; 7 nucleotides match TRBD1. Unmatched junction bases numbered 5, after V lost 1 base and J lost 2 bases. The V gene's germline CDR1 is SGHDT and CDR2 YYEEEE. This CDR3 is 15 amino acids long.

This rearrangement joins TRBV9 to TRBJ2-1, with 7 bases fitting TRBD1. From germline, CDR1 is SGDLS and CDR2 YYNGEE. This CDR3 region has 16 residues. V gave up 0 bases and J gave up 3 bases; unmatched junction bases: 6. CDR3 sequence reads: CASSVEGRGYYNEQFF. CDR3 DNA sequence: TGTGCCAGCAGCGTAGAAGGCAGGGGGTACTACAATGAGCAGTTCTTC.

This clone has more than one count but fewer than ten. The V gene is TRBV19, the J gene TRBJ1-5, with D possibly being TRBD1 (5 bases). The CDR3 extends over 13 amino acids. Germline CDR1 and CDR2: LNHDA and SQIVND (reference sequence). Trimming took 6 bases from V and 0 from J, leaving 6 bases between them. CDR3 sequence: CASRDTSNQPQHF. The CDR3 coding sequence is TGTGCCAGTAGGGACACTAGCAATCAGCCCCAGCATTTT.

V usage is TRBV30 and J usage is TRBJ1-2; D not resolved. The CDR3 runs to 13 residues. Germline lookup yields CDR1 GTSNPN and CDR2 SVGIG (reference sequence). Trimming pared 1 base from V and 2 bases from J, leaving 8 bases between. The CDR3: CAWSAASNYGYTF. The CDR3 region has the DNA TGTGCCTGGAGTGCTGCGTCAAACTATGGCTACACCTTC.

In its sample, this clone was seen a few times. The J gene is TRBJ2-2, the V gene TRBV11-3; TRBD2 agrees at 10 bases. Germline lookup yields CDR1 SGHNT and CDR2 YENEEA. CDR3 length: 17 amino acids. The trim removed 5 bases at V and 6 bases at J, leaving 12 bases unmatched. CDR3 amino acids: CASSLYPGLASSGELFF. In DNA, the CDR3 is TGTGCCAGCAGCCTCTATCCGGGACTAGCGTCATCCGGGGAGCTGTTTTTT.